The clone carrying this T cell receptor (beta chain) has only one observation. As yet, its antigen is unknown. The CDR3 has 15 residues. The ends lost 6 bases at V and 10 bases at J; junction bases unmatched: 12. Germline V CDR1 and CDR2: MNHEY, SMNVEV (reference sequence). In making TCR beta libraries, quantitative 5'-RACE with molecular barcodes was used. TCRdb redid the calling of the 5' RACE reads with MiXCR, one entry per CDR3 protein. The table records a few hundred thousand distinct CDR3 sequences, around 18% of them present only once. This entry comes from a study of CD8 T cells in ankylosing spondylitis. Study-level results: Certain motif variants had earlier appeared in reactive arthritis synovial fluid and blood. Seven to nine highly homologous variants formed a TCR beta motif that appeared characteristic of ankylosing spondylitis blood.

V usage is TRBV27 and J usage is TRBJ2-1, with 10 bases matching TRBD2. The specimen sequenced was blood, either unsorted or a sorted T cell fraction (not recorded which). This sequence originates from a male donor with ankylosing spondylitis. Here the CDR3 DNA reads TGTGCCAGCAGCCTAGGGGCTAGCGGGAGAGGGGAGCAGTTCTTC. It is translated as CASSLGASGRGEQFF.